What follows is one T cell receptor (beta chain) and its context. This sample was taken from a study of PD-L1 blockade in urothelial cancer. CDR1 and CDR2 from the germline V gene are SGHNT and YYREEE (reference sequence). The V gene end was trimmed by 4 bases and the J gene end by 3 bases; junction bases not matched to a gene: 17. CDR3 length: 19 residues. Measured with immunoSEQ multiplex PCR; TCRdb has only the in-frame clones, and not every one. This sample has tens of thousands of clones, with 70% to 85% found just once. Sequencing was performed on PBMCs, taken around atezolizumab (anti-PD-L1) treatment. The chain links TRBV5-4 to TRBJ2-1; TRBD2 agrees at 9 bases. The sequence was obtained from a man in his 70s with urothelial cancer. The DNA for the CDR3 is TGTGCCAGCAGCCCACCCCCTTTTGGGTTACTAGCGGGCTACAATGAGCAGTTCTTC. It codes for CASSPPPFGLLAGYNEQFF. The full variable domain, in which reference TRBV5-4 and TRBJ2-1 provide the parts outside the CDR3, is ETGVTQSPTHLIKTRGQQVTLRCSSQSGHNTVSWYQQALGQGPQFIFQYYREEENGRGNFPPRFSGLQFPNYSSELNVNALELDDSALYLCASSPPPFGLLAGYNEQFFGPGTRLTVL.